This T cell receptor (beta chain) emerged from a study of T cell responses to AZD1222 COVID-19 vaccine. Clones were read by immunoSEQ multiplex PCR, and TCRdb kept only the in-frame ones, dropping some. This table has about 100,000 clones, around nine tenths appearing once. Germline CDR1 is KGHDR and CDR2 is SFDVKD. The CDR3 runs 15 residues. The ends lost 4 bases at V and 8 bases at J; junction bases unmatched: 10. Source: peripheral blood, taken on day 0 of AZD1222 vaccination. The clonotype comes from an adult in good health. V and J are TRBV24-1 and TRBJ1-2; TRBD1 matches 9 bases. The CDR3 nucleotides are TGTGCCACCAGTGACCCGACAGGGGGAATCGGCGGCTACACCTTC. Its translation: CATSDPTGGIGGYTF.